This record concerns one TCR beta chain sequence. This specimen belongs to a study of shared clonotypes between healthy human individuals. Clones were read by immunoSEQ multiplex PCR, and TCRdb kept only the in-frame ones, dropping some. The data contain some 1 million clones, around 76% of them singletons. The V and J ends lost 1 base and 7 bases respectively, with 14 bases between them. From germline, CDR1 is MGHRA and CDR2 YSYEKL. The CDR3 has 15 residues. Sequenced sample: memory CD4+ T cells sorted from blood. Sample subset: CD45RA-negative fraction. This TCR derives from a young man in good health. This chain uses TRBV4-1 with TRBJ2-1; D remains ambiguous. The CDR3 loop reads CASSQVAQPINEQFF. The CDR3 region has the DNA TGCGCCAGCAGCCAAGTCGCTCAGCCCATAAATGAGCAGTTCTTC.